Presented here are 19 T cell receptor beta chains from one specimen sequenced in a study of CD8+CD57+ T cells in acquired aplastic anemia listed by TCRdb under 2018. Sequencing took place on an Illumina HiSeq 2000. Genomic DNA served as template for TCR beta VDJ combination and CDR3 sequence profiling. TCRdb reanalyzed the raw reads on its own, using fastp at Q25 for trimming and MiXCR for clone calling, and kept in-frame beta chains. Each CDR3 protein gets just one entry, which takes the most common genes and DNA from the rows behind it. This sample holds hundreds of thousands of distinct CDR3 sequences; about two thirds were observed only once. 3% to 5% of the sample is in the top ten clones. Material: sorted CD4+, CD8+, or CD8+CD57+ T cells (not recorded which) from PBMCs. The receptors originated from a human donor in good health, serving as a control.

This clonotype was recorded many times. The V gene is TRBV19, the J gene TRBJ1-2; 9 bases line up with TRBD1. Trimming cost V 5 bases and J 8 bases; bases outside gene matches: 9. The CDR3 covers 14 residues. CDR1 and CDR2 (germline): LNHDA, SQIVND (reference sequence). The CDR3 DNA reads as TGTGCCAGTAGTCAGGACAGGGGAACGGGCGGCTACACCTTC. Protein sequence: CASSQDRGTGGYTF.

This clonotype was seen repeatedly, ten times or more. V and J are TRBV20-1 and TRBJ1-4; 9 bases match TRBD1. CDR3 length: 14 amino acids. V was clipped by 5 bases and J by 4 bases; unmatched bases: 5. Germline V gene sequence: CDR1 DFQATT, CDR2 SNEGSKA (reference sequence). As DNA, the CDR3 is TGCAGTGCTCCGCCGGGACAGGGTAATGAAAAACTGTTTTTT. Encoded protein: CSAPPGQGNEKLFF.

As regards this clonotype: Sequence at one end of the junction differs from germline and may be a read error. The rearrangement joins TRBV2 to TRBJ1-5; D is uncertain. CDR1 SNHLY and CDR2 FYNNEI come from the germline V gene. This CDR3 is built from 12 residues. As DNA, the CDR3 is TGTGCCAGCGGCGTAAGGAATCAGCCCGAGCATTTT. Translation: CASGVRNQPEHF.

This clonotype showed up many times. The chain is built from TRBV7-2 and TRBJ2-7, with 11 bases fitting TRBD1. CDR3 size: 14 residues. V gave up 1 base and J gave up 7 bases; unmatched junction bases: 3. In germline, CDR1 is SGHTA, CDR2 FQGNSA. CDR3 DNA: TGTGCCAGCAGCTTAGGGACAGGGGGCCGAGAGCAGTACTTC. Protein product: CASSLGTGGREQYF. The variable domain in full, with the rest retrieved from reference TRBV7-2 and TRBJ2-7, is GAGVSQSPSNKVTEKGKDVELRCDPISGHTALYWYRQSLGQGLEFLIYFQGNSAPDKSGLPSDRFSAERTGGSVSTLTIQRTQQEDSAVYLCASSLGTGGREQYFGPGTRLTVT.

The gene calls are TRBV20-1 and TRBJ2-5, with D perhaps TRBD2 (5 bases). Trimming cost V 1 base and J 1 base, with 13 bases left between them. Germline V CDR1 and CDR2: DFQATT, SNEGSKA (reference sequence). This CDR3 region has 15 residues. CDR3 sequence: CSARGPSPTQETQYF. Written as DNA, the CDR3 is TGCAGTGCTAGAGGCCCTAGCCCCACCCAAGAGACCCAGTACTTC.

V is TRBV19 and J is TRBJ1-4; D is unclear. The CDR3 runs 15 residues. Germline V gene lookup returns CDR1 LNHDA and CDR2 SQIVND (reference sequence). V lost 2 bases to trimming and J lost 7 bases, with 14 bases between them. CDR3 protein: CASSIQQRPAEKLFF. CDR3 nucleotide sequence: TGTGCCAGTAGTATACAACAGCGGCCAGCTGAAAAACTGTTTTTT. The full variable domain, completed using reference TRBV19 and TRBJ1-4, is DGGITQSPKYLFRKEGQNVTLSCEQNLNHDAMYWYRQDPGQGLRLIYYSQIVNDFQKGDIAEGYSVSREKKESFPLTVTSAQKNPTAFYLCASSIQQRPAEKLFFGSGTQLSVL.

This rearrangement joins TRBV12-5 to TRBJ1-5; 8 nucleotides agree with TRBD1. This CDR3 region has 17 residues. Germline V CDR1 and CDR2: LGHNT, FRNRAP. The CDR3 sequence: CASGLTLQDRDNQPQHF. CDR3 nucleotides: TGTGCCAGCGGCCTAACCTTGCAGGACAGGGACAATCAGCCCCAGCATTTT.

V is TRBV7-8 and J is TRBJ1-2; 12 positions agree with TRBD1. Trimming at V came to 1 base and at J to 4 bases, leaving 10 bases not matched to a gene. Germline CDR1 and CDR2: SGHVS and FQNEAQ. This CDR3 spans 18 amino acids. The CDR3 region has the DNA TGTGCCAGCAGCTTAGTGGGTCTGGGACAGGGGGCTTCCTATGGCTACACCTTC. Protein sequence: CASSLVGLGQGASYGYTF.

The rearrangement joins TRBV12-3 or TRBV12-4 to TRBJ2-2; 7 bases line up with TRBD1. CDR3 length: 16 amino acids. V trimming: 6 bases; J trimming: 1 base; junction bases outside the gene matches: 8. In DNA form, the CDR3 reads TGTGCCAGCAGAAACTGGGACAGCCAGAACACCGGGGAGCTGTTTTTT. This encodes CASRNWDSQNTGELFF.

There are many counts of this clonotype. The chain employs TRBV7-2 and TRBJ1-2; D remains unclear. This CDR3 region has 13 residues. Per germline, CDR1 SGHTA and CDR2 FQGNSA. V lost 4 bases, J lost 8 bases, and 14 bases lay in between. The DNA for the CDR3 is TGTGCCAGCAGCTCACTGGGAGAATTCGGCTACACCTTC. Its translation is CASSSLGEFGYTF.

This clonotype was counted once. The chain recombines TRBV19 with TRBJ1-4; D is uncertain. Gene TRBJ1-6 matches the end of the DNA better, so the J call may be wrong. The CDR3 spans 14 residues. Germline loops: CDR1 LNHDA, CDR2 SQIVND (reference sequence). The CDR3 DNA sequence: TGTGCCAGTAGTCCGTGTTCAGACGATGCACCCCTCCACTTT. Residues: CASSPCSDDAPLHF.

The J gene is TRBJ2-7, the V gene TRBV20-1; TRBD1 matches at 10 bases. The CDR3 is made up of 15 amino acids. The junction had 12 bases not matched to a gene; V was cut back by 4 bases and J by 6 bases. Germline lookup yields CDR1 DFQATT and CDR2 SNEGSKA (reference sequence). The CDR3 is CSATATGGNAGEQYF. In DNA, the CDR3 is TGCAGTGCTACCGCGACAGGGGGCAATGCCGGCGAGCAGTACTTC.

This clonotype came up many times. This chain joins TRBV4-3 and TRBJ2-7, with 10 bases matching TRBD1. Unmatched junction bases numbered 14, after V lost 4 bases and J lost 11 bases. The CDR3 is 15 amino acids. The germline V gene encodes CDR1 LGHNA and CDR2 YSLEER. CDR3 protein: CASSPFSGTGVRKYF. As DNA, the CDR3 is TGCGCCAGCAGCCCCTTTTCTGGGACAGGGGTGAGGAAGTACTTC.

The chain combines TRBV12-3 or TRBV12-4 with TRBJ1-2; TRBD1 matches at 8 bases. This CDR3 is 15 amino acids long. The V and J ends lost 5 bases and 4 bases, in that order; junction bases with no gene match: 9. CDR3 sequence: CASSAGDRGAYGYTF. The DNA for the CDR3 is TGTGCCAGCAGTGCGGGAGACAGGGGAGCCTATGGCTACACCTTC.

The chain joins TRBV12-3 or TRBV12-4 to TRBJ2-1, with D possibly TRBD1 on 5 matching bases. The V end lost 1 base, the J end lost 10 bases, and 11 bases lay between the germline ends. The CDR3 spans 13 residues. CDR3 nucleotides: TGTGCCAGCAGTTTAGGGACAACCCGGGAGCAGTTCTTC. It yields the protein CASSLGTTREQFF.

This clonotype was seen at least ten times. The chain links TRBV5-8 to TRBJ1-2, with a tentative D call TRBD1 (5 bases). CDR3 size: 14 residues. Trimming removed 0 bases from V and 0 bases from J, with 6 bases in between. The V gene's germline CDR1 is SGHTS and CDR2 YDEGEE. The CDR3 spells CASSLEQANYGYTF. The CDR3 DNA follows: TGTGCCAGCAGCTTGGAACAGGCTAACTATGGCTACACCTTC.

This clonotype came up a few times. One base away lies a much larger clone, so this may be a sequencing read error. The chain links TRBV5-7 to TRBJ2-2; D remains unclear. TRBV5-7 is filed as an ORF, its function uncertain. The CDR3 covers 15 residues. DNA of the CDR3: TGTGCCGGCAGCTTGTCTGGGTCCGACACCGGGGAGCTGTTTTTT. Translated, it gives CAGSLSGSDTGELFF.

As to this clonotype: Mismatch with germline at one junction end may stem from a read error. V usage is TRBV12-5 and J usage is TRBJ1-5, with D unclear. In germline, CDR1 is LGHNT, CDR2 FRNRAP. The CDR3 runs 15 residues. As DNA, the CDR3 is TGTGCTAGTAGTTTAGATGTCACGGCAGGTCAGCCCCAGCATTTT. Residues: CASSLDVTAGQPQHF.

This sequence joins TRBV29-1 and TRBJ1-2; D is uncertain. The CDR3 totals 13 residues. From germline, CDR1 is SQVTM and CDR2 ANQGSEA. The CDR3 coding sequence is TGCACCACCATGTCTGAACCGAACTATGGCTACACCTTC. This gives the protein CTTMSEPNYGYTF.